What follows describes a single T cell receptor beta chain. Its antigen is unknown. No per-base quality is available; no much larger clone lies one base away. The CDR3 regions of human TCRbeta chains were analyzed by immunosequencing. For the original study's pipeline: Repertoire TCRs were matched against a reference library of SARS-CoV-2-specific TCRs generated with the MIRA antigen-specificity platform. Breadth meant the fraction of unique TCRs that were SARS-CoV-2-associated, whereas depth meant the fraction of total T cells that were SARS-CoV-2-associated. Using the MIRA data, each spike-specific TCR was assigned both to the spike region to which the TCR was reactive and to a CD4 or CD8 class. Log10-transformed breadth and depth values were compared by one-way ANOVA with Sidak's multiple comparisons tests. TCRdb retrieved this table from immuneACCESS and kept in-frame rearrangements only. Not all clones are present; in checked studies, unresolved V genes account for under half, and no reason is known for the remainder. Clone size and V and J calls were adopted from that table, with D and trimming inferred from the DNA. This sample lists roughly 110,000 clones; 90% were detected once. The ten largest clones represent approximately 8.2% of the sample.

The data were obtained in a study of T cell responses to AZD1222 COVID-19 vaccine (dated by TCRdb to the early 2020s). With regard to the full study: TCR sequencing was performed for 230 to 250 trial participants, of whom around 210 were given two doses of AZD1222 and some 26 were given two doses of MenACWY control vaccine. Trial participants were enrolled by age into 18-55, 56-69 and 70-plus year subgroups, with about 150, 28 and 57 TCR-sequenced participants respectively.

General findings and caveats noted by the study authors: In the small 56-69-year group, the increase in depth fell short of significance, most likely because of low power. The vaccine-associated CD4 TCRs covered the entire spike protein, and the dominant responses fell in regions 160-218 and 743-854. Reportedly, almost half of the unique spike-specific TCRs recognized epitopes lying outside the regions that are mutated in the B.1.351 and B.1.1.7 variants. After two AZD1222 doses, spike-specific TCR breadth and depth were significantly higher than at day 0 and than in MenACWY recipients. Because no day 14 peak-response samples were available, the repertoires could be characterized only after the peak T cell response. Conclusions about previously exposed vaccinees are limited, since just five to seven AZD1222 recipients were seropositive for SARS-CoV-2 at baseline. Most participants were white British and females outnumbered males, and the authors suggested that clonal diversity may have been underestimated.

CDR1 is given as SGHKS and CDR2 as YYEKEE, both from the germline V gene (reference sequence). Trimming removed 0 bases from V and 4 bases from J, leaving 8 bases between the germline ends. The CDR3 spans 13 residues, from the cysteine through the phenylalanine. The entry retains the CDR3 DNA only, 39 bases that are in frame from base 1. The time point label for this specimen denotes: about 28 days (+/-7) after the second vaccine dose. AZD1222 recipients whose second dose came at about 4 weeks and those whose second dose came at about 12 weeks were combined into one group, since spike-specific TCR depth and breadth did not differ between the two schedules. Vaccinee samples came from UK trials COV001 and COV002, including a single-blind randomized controlled phase 2/3 trial of AZD1222 (ChAdOx1 nCoV-19) in healthy adults. Trial participant PBMC samples were collected at day 0 and day 28 after the second dose for TCRbeta chain sequencing.

The chain is encoded by TRBV5-5 joined to TRBJ2-7; no D gene is confidently identified. The sequence came from an adult who received the AZD1222 COVID-19 vaccine. Material: peripheral blood, obtained 28 days after the second AZD1222 dose. The CDR3 in this case is CASSLVQLYEQYF. The DNA reads as follows: TGTGCCAGCAGCTTGGTACAGCTTTACGAGCAGTACTTC.